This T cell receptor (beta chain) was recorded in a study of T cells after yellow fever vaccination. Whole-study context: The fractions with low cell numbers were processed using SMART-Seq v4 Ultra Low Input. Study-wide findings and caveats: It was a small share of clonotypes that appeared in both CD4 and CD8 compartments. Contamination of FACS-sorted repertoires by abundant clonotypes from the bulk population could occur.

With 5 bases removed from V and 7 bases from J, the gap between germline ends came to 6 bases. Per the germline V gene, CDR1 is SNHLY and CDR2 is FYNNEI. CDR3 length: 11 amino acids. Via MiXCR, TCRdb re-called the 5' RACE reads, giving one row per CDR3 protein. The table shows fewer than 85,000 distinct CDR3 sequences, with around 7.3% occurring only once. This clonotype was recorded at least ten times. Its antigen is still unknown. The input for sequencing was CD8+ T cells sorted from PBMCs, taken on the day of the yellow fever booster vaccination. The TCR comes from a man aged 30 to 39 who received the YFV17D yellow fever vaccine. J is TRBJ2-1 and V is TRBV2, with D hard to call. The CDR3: CASSLPNEQFF. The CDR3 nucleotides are TGTGCCAGCAGTCTCCCGAATGAGCAGTTCTTC.